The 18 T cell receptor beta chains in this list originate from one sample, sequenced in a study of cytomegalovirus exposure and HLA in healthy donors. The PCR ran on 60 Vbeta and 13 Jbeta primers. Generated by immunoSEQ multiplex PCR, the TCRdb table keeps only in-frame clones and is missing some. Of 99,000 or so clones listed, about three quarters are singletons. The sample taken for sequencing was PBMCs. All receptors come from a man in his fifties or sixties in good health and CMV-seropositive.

CDR3 in amino acids: CASSNDRGDGYTF. CDR3 in DNA: TGTGCCAGCAGTAATGACAGGGGCGATGGCTACACCTTC. The chain links TRBV2 to TRBJ1-2; the match to TRBD1 covers 8 bases. V shed 5 bases and J 6 bases; nucleotides not matched to a gene: 5. CDR1 SNHLY and CDR2 FYNNEI come from the germline V gene. This CDR3 comprises 13 residues.

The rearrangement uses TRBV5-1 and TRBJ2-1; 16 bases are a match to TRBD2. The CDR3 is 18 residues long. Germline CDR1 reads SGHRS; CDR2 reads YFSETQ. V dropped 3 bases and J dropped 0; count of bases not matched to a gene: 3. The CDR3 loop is CASSSGLAGGSSYNEQFF. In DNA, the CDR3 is TGCGCCAGCAGCTCGGGACTAGCGGGGGGGAGCTCCTACAATGAGCAGTTCTTC. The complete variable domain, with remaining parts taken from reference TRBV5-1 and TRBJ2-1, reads KAGVTQTPRYLIKTRGQQVTLSCSPISGHRSVSWYQQTPGQGLQFLFEYFSETQRNKGNFPGRFSGRQFSNSRSEMNVSTLELGDSALYLCASSSGLAGGSSYNEQFFGPGTRLTVL.

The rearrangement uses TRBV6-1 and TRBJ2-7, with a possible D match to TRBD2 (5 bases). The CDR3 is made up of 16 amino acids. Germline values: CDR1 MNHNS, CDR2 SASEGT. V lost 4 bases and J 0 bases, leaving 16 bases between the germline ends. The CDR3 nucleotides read TGTGCCAGCAGTGGAACGAGGGCACCTTACTCCTACGAGCAGTACTTC. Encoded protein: CASSGTRAPYSYEQYF.

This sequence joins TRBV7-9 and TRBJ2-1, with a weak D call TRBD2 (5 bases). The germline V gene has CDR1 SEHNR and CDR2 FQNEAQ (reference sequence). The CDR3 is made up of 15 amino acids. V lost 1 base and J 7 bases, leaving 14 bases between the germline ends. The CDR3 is CASSLVPREKNEQFF. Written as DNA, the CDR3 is TGTGCCAGCAGCTTAGTACCGAGGGAAAAGAATGAGCAGTTCTTC.

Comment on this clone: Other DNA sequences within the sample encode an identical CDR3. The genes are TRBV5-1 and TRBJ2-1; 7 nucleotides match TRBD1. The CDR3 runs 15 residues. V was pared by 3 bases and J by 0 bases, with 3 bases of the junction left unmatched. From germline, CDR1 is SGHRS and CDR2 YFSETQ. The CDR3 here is CASSSGGTSYNEQFF. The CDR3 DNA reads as TGCGCCAGCAGCTCAGGGGGTACCTCCTACAATGAGCAGTTCTTC. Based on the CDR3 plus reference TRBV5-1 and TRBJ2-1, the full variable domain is KAGVTQTPRYLIKTRGQQVTLSCSPISGHRSVSWYQQTPGQGLQFLFEYFSETQRNKGNFPGRFSGRQFSNSRSEMNVSTLELGDSALYLCASSSGGTSYNEQFFGPGTRLTVL.

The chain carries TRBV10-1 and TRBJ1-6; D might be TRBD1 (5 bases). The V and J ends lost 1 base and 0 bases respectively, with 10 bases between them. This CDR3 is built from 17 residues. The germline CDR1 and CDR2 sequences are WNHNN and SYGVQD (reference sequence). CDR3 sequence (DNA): TGCGCCAGCAGTGAGTTCCAGGGAAGCTCCTATAATTCACCCCTCCACTTT. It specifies CASSEFQGSSYNSPLHF.

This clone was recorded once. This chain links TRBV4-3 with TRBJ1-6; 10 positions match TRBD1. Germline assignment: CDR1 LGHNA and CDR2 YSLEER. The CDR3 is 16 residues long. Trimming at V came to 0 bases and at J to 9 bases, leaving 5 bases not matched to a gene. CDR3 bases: TGCGCCAGCAGCCAAGATAGGGACAGGGGTCGTTCACCCCTCCACTTT. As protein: CASSQDRDRGRSPLHF.

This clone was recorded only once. CDR3 nucleotide sequence: TGTGCCAGCAGCGTAGTCGGCGGGTACGAGCAGTACTTC. Translating gives CASSVVGGYEQYF. This rearrangement joins TRBV9 to TRBJ2-7; perhaps TRBD2 as D (5 bases). The CDR3 totals 13 residues. Germline CDR1 and CDR2: SGDLS and YYNGEE. V shed 0 bases and J shed 4 bases, with 8 bases lying between them. Supplemented by reference TRBV9 and TRBJ2-7, the full variable domain reads DSGVTQTPKHLITATGQRVTLRCSPRSGDLSVYWYQQSLDQGLQFLIQYYNGEERAKGNILERFSAQQFPDLHSELNLSSLELGDSALYFCASSVVGGYEQYFGPGTRLTVT.

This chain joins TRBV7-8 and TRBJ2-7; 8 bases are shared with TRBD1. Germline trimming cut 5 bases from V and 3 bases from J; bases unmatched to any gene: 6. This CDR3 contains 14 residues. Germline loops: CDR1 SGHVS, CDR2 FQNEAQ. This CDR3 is CASSPGQVDYEQYF. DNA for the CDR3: TGTGCCAGCAGCCCGGGACAGGTGGACTACGAGCAGTACTTC.

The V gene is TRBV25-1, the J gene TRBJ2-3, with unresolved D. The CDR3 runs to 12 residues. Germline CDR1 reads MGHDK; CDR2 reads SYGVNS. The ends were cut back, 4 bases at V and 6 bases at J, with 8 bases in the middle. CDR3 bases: TGTGCCAGCAGTGGCGGTGGTGATACGCAGTATTTT. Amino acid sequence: CASSGGGDTQYF.

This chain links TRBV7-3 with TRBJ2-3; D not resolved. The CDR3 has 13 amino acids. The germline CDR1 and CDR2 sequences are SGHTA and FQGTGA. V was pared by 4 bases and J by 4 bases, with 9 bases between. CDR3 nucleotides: TGTGCCAGCAGCTCGCCCGGTTCAGATACGCAGTATTTT. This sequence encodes CASSSPGSDTQYF.

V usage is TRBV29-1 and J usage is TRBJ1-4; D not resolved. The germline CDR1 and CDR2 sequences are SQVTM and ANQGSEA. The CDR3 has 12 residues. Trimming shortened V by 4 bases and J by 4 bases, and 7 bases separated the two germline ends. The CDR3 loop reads CSVVGLNEKLFF. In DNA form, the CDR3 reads TGCAGCGTTGTGGGCCTTAATGAAAAACTGTTTTTT.

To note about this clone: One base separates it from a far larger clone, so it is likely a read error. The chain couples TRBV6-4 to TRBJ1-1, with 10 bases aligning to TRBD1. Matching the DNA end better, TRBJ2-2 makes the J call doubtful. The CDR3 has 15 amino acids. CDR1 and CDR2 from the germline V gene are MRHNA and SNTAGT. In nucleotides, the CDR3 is TGTGCCAGCACCTCCGGGACAGGGGACACCGGCGAGCTGTTTTTT. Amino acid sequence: CASTSGTGDTGELFF.

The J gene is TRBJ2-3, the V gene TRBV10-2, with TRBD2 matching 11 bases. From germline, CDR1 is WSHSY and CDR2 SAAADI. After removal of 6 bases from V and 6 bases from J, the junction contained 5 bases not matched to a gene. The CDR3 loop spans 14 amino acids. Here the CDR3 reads CASRETSGVDTQYF. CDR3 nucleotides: TGCGCCAGCAGGGAGACTAGCGGGGTGGATACGCAGTATTTT.

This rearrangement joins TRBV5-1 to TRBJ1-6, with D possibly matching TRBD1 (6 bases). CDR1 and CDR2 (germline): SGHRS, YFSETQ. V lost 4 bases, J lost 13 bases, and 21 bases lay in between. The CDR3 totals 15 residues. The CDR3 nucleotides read TGCGCCAGCAGCCTGCCACAGGGAACGAGTGATCCCCTCCACTTT. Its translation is CASSLPQGTSDPLHF. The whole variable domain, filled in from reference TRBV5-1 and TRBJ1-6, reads KAGVTQTPRYLIKTRGQQVTLSCSPISGHRSVSWYQQTPGQGLQFLFEYFSETQRNKGNFPGRFSGRQFSNSRSEMNVSTLELGDSALYLCASSLPQGTSDPLHFGNGTRLTVT.

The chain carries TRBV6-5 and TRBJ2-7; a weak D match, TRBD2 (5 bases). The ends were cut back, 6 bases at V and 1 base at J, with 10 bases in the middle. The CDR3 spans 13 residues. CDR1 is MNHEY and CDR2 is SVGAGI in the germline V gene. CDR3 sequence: CASSAGISYEQYF. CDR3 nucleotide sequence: TGTGCCAGCAGCGCCGGGATTTCCTACGAGCAGTACTTC.

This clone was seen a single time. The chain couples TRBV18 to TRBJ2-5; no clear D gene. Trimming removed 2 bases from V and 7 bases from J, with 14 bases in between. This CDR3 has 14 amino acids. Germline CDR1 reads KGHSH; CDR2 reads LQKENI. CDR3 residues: CASSPVSGGWTQYF. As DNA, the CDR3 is TGTGCCAGCTCACCAGTAAGTGGCGGTTGGACCCAGTACTTC.

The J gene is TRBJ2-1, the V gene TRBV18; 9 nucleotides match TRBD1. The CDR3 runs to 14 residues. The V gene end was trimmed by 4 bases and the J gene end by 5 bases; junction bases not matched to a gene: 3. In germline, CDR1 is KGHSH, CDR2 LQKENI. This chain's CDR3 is CASSRDRVHNEQFF. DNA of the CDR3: TGTGCCAGCTCACGGGACAGGGTTCACAATGAGCAGTTCTTC.